The T cell receptor beta chain under discussion was sequenced for a study of T cells in Graves' hyperthyroidism and ophthalmopathy. Study-level results: In the blood, most expanded thyroid clonotypes above 0.001 appeared as well.

Per the germline V gene, CDR1 is DFQATT and CDR2 is SNEGSKA (reference sequence). CDR3 size: 15 residues. V was clipped by 5 bases and J by 0 bases; unmatched bases: 8. There were TCR beta CDR3 regions amplified from RNA transcripts. Carried out on the TCR CDR3, a first-round RT-PCR used the HTBI primer set. From the multiplex PCR reads, TCRdb called clonotypes with MiXCR, one entry per CDR3 protein. The sample carries about 620,000 distinct CDR3 sequences, around 16% recorded once. Thyroid ultrasound and orbital computed tomography, with clinical symptoms and serum thyroxine and TRAb, informed diagnoses. Turning to this clonotype: As yet, its antigen is unknown.

The rearrangement links TRBV20-1 to TRBJ2-7; 9 bases map to TRBD2. The sequence was obtained from a woman aged 25-40 years with Graves' hyperthyroidism. Sequencing used blood. The DNA of the CDR3 is TGCAGTGCTCCAAATCTAGCGGGGAGCTCCTACGAGCAGTACTTC. It translates to CSAPNLAGSSYEQYF.